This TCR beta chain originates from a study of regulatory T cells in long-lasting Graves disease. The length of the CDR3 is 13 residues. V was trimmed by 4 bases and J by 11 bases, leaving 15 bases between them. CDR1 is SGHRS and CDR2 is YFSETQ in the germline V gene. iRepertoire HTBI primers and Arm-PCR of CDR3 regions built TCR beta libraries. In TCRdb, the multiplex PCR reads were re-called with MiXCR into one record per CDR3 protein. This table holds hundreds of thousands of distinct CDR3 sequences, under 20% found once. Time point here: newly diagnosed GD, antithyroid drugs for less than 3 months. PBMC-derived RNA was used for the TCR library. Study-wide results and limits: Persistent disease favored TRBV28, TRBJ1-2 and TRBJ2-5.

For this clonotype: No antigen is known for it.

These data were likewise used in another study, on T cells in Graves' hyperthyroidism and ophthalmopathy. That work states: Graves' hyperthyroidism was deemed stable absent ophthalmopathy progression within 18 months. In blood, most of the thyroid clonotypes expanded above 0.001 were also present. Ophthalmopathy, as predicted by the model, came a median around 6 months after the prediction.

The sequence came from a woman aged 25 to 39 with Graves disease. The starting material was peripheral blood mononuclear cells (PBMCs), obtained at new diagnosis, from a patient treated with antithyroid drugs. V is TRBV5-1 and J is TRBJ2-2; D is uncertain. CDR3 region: CASSPRARRELFF. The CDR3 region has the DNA TGCGCCAGCAGCCCAAGGGCCCGCCGAGAGCTGTTTTTT.